These 18 T cell receptor beta chains originate from one sample sequenced in a study of cytotoxic CD8 clonotypes in ibrutinib-treated CLL (dated by TCRdb to about 2021). Libraries were made using the immunoSEQ multiplex PCR assay. Imported from immuneACCESS, the table was reduced by TCRdb to in-frame sequences with V and J called. These copies leave out some clones; in studies compared against another copy, an unresolved V gene accounts for under half, and the cause of the remainder is not known. Within this sample are just over 45,000 clones, with 60% to 80% of them counted one time only. The ten largest clones capture more than 10% of the sample. The time point label, read with the paper, signifies: 12 months on ibrutinib. Here the sequenced sample was PBMCs, taken after 12 months of ibrutinib treatment. Receptor source: a human donor with chronic lymphocytic leukemia.

This sequence joins TRBV18 and TRBJ2-1; D remains unclear. With 2 bases removed from V and 4 bases from J, the gap between germline ends came to 12 bases. Germline CDR1 and CDR2: KGHSH and LQKENI. The CDR3 totals 15 residues. The CDR3 DNA reads as TGTGCCAGCTCACCATCGTCCGGATTTTACAATGAGCAGTTCTTC. Its protein product is CASSPSSGFYNEQFF.

The chain is built from TRBV11-3 and TRBJ2-1, with TRBD2 as a possible D gene (7 bases). Germline loops: CDR1 SGHNT, CDR2 YENEEA. This CDR3 is built from 14 residues. V was clipped by 5 bases and J by 7 bases, with 15 bases between them. The CDR3 is CASSPEGGVNEQFF. For the CDR3, the DNA is TGTGCCAGCAGCCCAGAGGGGGGGGTTAATGAGCAGTTCTTC.

This chain links TRBV2 with TRBJ2-7; 7 bases are a match to TRBD1. The ends lost 8 bases at V and 9 bases at J; junction bases unmatched: 10. Germline V gene data show CDR1 as SNHLY and CDR2 as FYNNEI. CDR3 size: 12 residues. CDR3 nucleotides: TGTGCCAGCGAACCGGGGACAGATAGGCAGTACTTC. Amino acid sequence: CASEPGTDRQYF.

This rearrangement joins TRBV7-5 to TRBJ2-7. TRBV7-5 is reported as a pseudogene. This CDR3 is 12 amino acids long. CDR3 region: CARSSPCGEQYF. The CDR3 DNA follows: TGTGCCAGAAGCTCCCCTTGTGGCGAGCAGTACTTC.

V is TRBV7-9 and J is TRBJ1-5; maybe TRBD1 (5 bases). CDR1 SEHNR and CDR2 FQNEAQ come from the germline V gene (reference sequence). Trimming pared 1 base from V and 0 bases from J, leaving 10 bases between. CDR3 length equals 16 residues. The CDR3 DNA is TGTGCCAGCAGCTTAGTTTATGGACATAGCAATCAGCCCCAGCATTTT. This sequence encodes CASSLVYGHSNQPQHF.

This clone has only one observation. The rearrangement uses TRBV7-2 and TRBJ1-2, with a weak D call TRBD1 (5 bases). Germline V gene sequence: CDR1 SGHTA, CDR2 FQGNSA. Trimming pared 1 base from V and 5 bases from J, leaving 8 bases between. The CDR3 spans 13 residues. For the CDR3, the DNA is TGTGCCAGCAGCTTAGGGGGACTTTATGGCTACACCTTC. Translation gives CASSLGGLYGYTF.

The chain couples TRBV21-1 to TRBJ2-5; the D call TRBD2 from the table was never checked on the DNA. TRBV21-1 is given as a pseudogene. This CDR3 region has 16 residues. CDR3 bases: TGTGCCAGCAGCCATAACAGGGAGGGGGACCGAGAGACCCAGTACTTC. Protein product: CASSHNREGDRETQYF.

The rearrangement uses TRBV6-6 and TRBJ2-3; weak D call: TRBD2 (5 bases). Germline-derived CDR1 and CDR2 are MNHNY and SVGAGI (reference sequence). This CDR3 region has 14 residues. V lost 8 bases to trimming and J lost 2 bases, with 14 bases between them. The CDR3 protein is CASHQEAPTDTQYF. The DNA of the CDR3 is TGTGCCAGCCACCAGGAGGCACCCACAGATACGCAGTATTTT.

The genes are TRBV29-1 and TRBJ1-1; 9 positions match TRBD1. Germline CDR1 reads SQVTM; CDR2 reads ANQGSEA. The CDR3 has 14 amino acids. V trimming: 6 bases; J trimming: 4 bases; junction bases outside the gene matches: 9. The CDR3 protein is CSVEQGALVTEAFF. CDR3 in DNA: TGCAGCGTGGAACAGGGGGCGCTGGTCACTGAAGCTTTCTTT.

This sequence joins TRBV2 and TRBJ2-3; D is unresolved. Trimming pared 4 bases from V and 5 bases from J, leaving 13 bases between. This CDR3 region has 14 residues. CDR1 is SNHLY and CDR2 is FYNNEI in the germline V gene. The CDR3 spells CASSVERRGDTQYF. The CDR3 DNA reads TGTGCCAGCAGTGTTGAGAGGAGAGGAGATACGCAGTATTTT. The full variable domain, its missing parts supplied by reference TRBV2 and TRBJ2-3, is EPEVTQTPSHQVTQMGQEVILRCVPISNHLYFYWYRQILGQKVEFLVSFYNNEISEKSEIFDDQFSVERPDGSNFTLKIRSTKLEDSAMYFCASSVERRGDTQYFGPGTRLTVL.

This chain connects TRBV7-6 to TRBJ1-4; D unclear. Trimming took 1 base from V and 7 from J, leaving 13 bases between them. In germline, CDR1 is SGHVS, CDR2 FNYEAQ. This CDR3 is built from 15 residues. CDR3 region: CASSLVGQGGEKLFF. The DNA for the CDR3 is TGTGCCAGCAGCTTAGTCGGGCAAGGTGGTGAAAAACTGTTTTTT.

This clone was detected once. The chain is built from TRBV18 and TRBJ2-7, with 7 bases fitting TRBD2. V lost 4 bases, J lost 3 bases, and 9 bases stayed unmatched. The germline V gene has CDR1 KGHSH and CDR2 LQKENI. The CDR3 loop spans 15 amino acids. The CDR3 DNA reads TGTGCCAGCTCACTACCCCTAGCGGAGGGCTACGAGCAGTACTTC. This codes for CASSLPLAEGYEQYF.

This clone has a handful of counts. This rearrangement joins TRBV9 to TRBJ1-5, with D uncertain. The CDR3 spans 14 residues. The V end lost 3 bases, the J end lost 3 bases, and 10 bases lay between the germline ends. Germline assignment: CDR1 SGDLS and CDR2 YYNGEE. The CDR3 sequence: CASSEGGSNQPQHF. The CDR3 DNA sequence: TGTGCCAGCAGCGAAGGCGGGTCCAATCAGCCCCAGCATTTT.

The chain recombines TRBV10-3 with TRBJ2-3; the match to TRBD2 covers 11 bases. CDR1 ENHRY and CDR2 SYGVKD come from the germline V gene. The trim removed 8 bases at V and 5 bases at J, leaving 3 bases unmatched. This CDR3 has 13 amino acids. For the CDR3, the DNA is TGTGCCATCTCACTAGCGGGGGAAGATACGCAGTATTTT. Translated, it gives CAISLAGEDTQYF.

The CDR3 region is CASSPGLASEQYF. The CDR3 DNA follows: TGTGCCAGCAGCCCTGGACTAGCTAGCGAGCAGTACTTC. The chain combines TRBV11-2 with TRBJ2-7, with TRBD2 identical over 8 bases. The CDR3 spans 13 residues. V dropped 5 bases and J dropped 6; count of bases not matched to a gene: 6. Germline V lookup: CDR1 SGHAT, CDR2 FQNNGV. Drawing the rest from reference TRBV11-2 and TRBJ2-7, the complete variable domain is EAGVAQSPRYKIIEKRQSVAFWCNPISGHATLYWYQQILGQGPKLLIQFQNNGVVDDSQLPKDRFSAERLKGVDSTLKIQPAKLEDSAVYLCASSPGLASEQYFGPGTRLTVT.

This clone was recorded once. The chain joins TRBV7-3 to TRBJ2-1, with D perhaps TRBD2 (5 bases). Germline assignment: CDR1 SGHTA and CDR2 FQGTGA. The V and J ends lost 2 bases and 5 bases respectively, with 22 bases between them. The CDR3 has 18 amino acids. CDR3 bases: TGTGCCAGCAGCTTAGTTTCACTCGGGGTGAGAGACGACAATGAGCAGTTCTTC. Translation gives CASSLVSLGVRDDNEQFF.

In the case of this clone: One end of the junction fails to match germline, which may point to a read error. The chain recombines TRBV6-5 with TRBJ2-1; 13 positions agree with TRBD2. Germline V lookup: CDR1 MNHEY, CDR2 SVGAGI. The CDR3 runs to 16 residues. The CDR3 sequence: CASNYSGTSGANEQFF. The CDR3 coding sequence is TGTGCCAGCAATTACTCCGGGACTAGCGGGGCTAATGAGCAGTTCTTC.

This chain uses TRBV7-9 with TRBJ2-5; tentative D call: TRBD2 (6 bases). The CDR3 loop spans 15 amino acids. With 5 bases removed from V and 5 bases from J, the gap between germline ends came to 18 bases. Germline V gene lookup returns CDR1 SEHNR and CDR2 FQNEAQ (reference sequence). CDR3 protein: CASSPPGASAETQYF. In nucleotides, the CDR3 is TGTGCCAGCAGCCCCCCCGGGGCTAGCGCGGAGACCCAGTACTTC.